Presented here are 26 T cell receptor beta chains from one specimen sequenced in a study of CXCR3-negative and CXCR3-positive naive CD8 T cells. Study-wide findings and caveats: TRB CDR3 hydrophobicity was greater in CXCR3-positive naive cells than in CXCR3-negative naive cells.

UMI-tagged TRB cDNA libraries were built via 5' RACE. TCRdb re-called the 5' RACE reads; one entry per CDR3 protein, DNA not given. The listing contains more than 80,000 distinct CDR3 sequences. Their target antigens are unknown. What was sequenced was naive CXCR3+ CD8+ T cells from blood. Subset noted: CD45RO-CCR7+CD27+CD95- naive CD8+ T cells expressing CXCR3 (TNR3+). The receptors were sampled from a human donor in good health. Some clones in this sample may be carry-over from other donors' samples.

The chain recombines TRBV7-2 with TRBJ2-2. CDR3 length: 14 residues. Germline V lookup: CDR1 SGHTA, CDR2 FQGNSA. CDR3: CASSLIGDPGELFF. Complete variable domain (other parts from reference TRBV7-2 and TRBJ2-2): GAGVSQSPSNKVTEKGKDVELRCDPISGHTALYWYRQSLGQGLEFLIYFQGNSAPDKSGLPSDRFSAERTGGSVSTLTIQRTQQEDSAVYLCASSLIGDPGELFFGEGSRLTVL.

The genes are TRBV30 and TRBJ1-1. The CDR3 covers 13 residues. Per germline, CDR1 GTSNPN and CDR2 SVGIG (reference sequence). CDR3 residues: CAWEGLLDTEAFF.

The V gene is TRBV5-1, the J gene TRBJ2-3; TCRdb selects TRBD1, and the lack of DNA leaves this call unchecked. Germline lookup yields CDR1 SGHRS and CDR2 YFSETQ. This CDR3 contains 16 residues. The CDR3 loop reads CASSLDRGAGADTQYF.

The CDR3 loop reads CASSPPGNTDTQYF. This sequence joins TRBV18 and TRBJ2-3. CDR3 length equals 14 residues. Germline V lookup: CDR1 KGHSH, CDR2 LQKENI.

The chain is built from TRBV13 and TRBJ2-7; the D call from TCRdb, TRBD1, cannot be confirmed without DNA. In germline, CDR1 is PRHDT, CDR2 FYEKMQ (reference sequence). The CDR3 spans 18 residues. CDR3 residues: CASSSTGTGNWVSYEQYF.

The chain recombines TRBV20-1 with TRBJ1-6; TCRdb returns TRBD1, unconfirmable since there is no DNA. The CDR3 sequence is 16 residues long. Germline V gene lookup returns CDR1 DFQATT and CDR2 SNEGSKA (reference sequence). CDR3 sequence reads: CSARDLGHTSNSPLHF.

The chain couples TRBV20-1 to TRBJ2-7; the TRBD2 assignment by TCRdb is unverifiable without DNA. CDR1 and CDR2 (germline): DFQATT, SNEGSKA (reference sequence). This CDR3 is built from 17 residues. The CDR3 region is CSARDNELAGVAYEQYF.

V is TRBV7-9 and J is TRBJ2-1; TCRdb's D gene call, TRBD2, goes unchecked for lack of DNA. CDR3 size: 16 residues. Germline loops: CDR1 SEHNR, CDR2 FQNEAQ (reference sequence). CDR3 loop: CASSPPGTTPGNEQFF.

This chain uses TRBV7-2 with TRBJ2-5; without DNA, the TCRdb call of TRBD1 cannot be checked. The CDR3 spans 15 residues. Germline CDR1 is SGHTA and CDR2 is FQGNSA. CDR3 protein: CASSPREGAWETQYF.

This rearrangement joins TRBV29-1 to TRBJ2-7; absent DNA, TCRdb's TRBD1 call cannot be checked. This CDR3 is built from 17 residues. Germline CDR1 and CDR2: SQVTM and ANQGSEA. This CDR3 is CSVRGQGASKSSYEQYF.

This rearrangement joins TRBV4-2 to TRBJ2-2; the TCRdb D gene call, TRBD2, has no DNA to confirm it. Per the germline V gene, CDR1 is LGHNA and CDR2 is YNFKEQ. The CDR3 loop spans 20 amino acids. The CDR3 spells CASSPSPKAAGGTNTGELFF.

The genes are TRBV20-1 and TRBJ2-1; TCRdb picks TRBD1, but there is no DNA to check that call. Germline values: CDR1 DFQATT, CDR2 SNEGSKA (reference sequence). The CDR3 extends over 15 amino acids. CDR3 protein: CSAGLEGRQGNEQFF.

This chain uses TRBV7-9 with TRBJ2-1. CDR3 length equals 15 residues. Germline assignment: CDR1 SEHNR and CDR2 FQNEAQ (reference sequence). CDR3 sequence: CASSPDNSPYNEQFF. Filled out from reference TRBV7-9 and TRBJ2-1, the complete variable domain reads DTGVSQNPRHKITKRGQNVTFRCDPISEHNRLYWYRQTLGQGPEFLTYFQNEAQLEKSRLLSDRFSAERPKGSFSTLEIQRTEQGDSAMYLCASSPDNSPYNEQFFGPGTRLTVL.

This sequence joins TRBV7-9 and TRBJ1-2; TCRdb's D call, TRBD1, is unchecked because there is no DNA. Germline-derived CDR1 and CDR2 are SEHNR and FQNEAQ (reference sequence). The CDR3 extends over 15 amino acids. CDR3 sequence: CASSPTGTGNYGYTF.

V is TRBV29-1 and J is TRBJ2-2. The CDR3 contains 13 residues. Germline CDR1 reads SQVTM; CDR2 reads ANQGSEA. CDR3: CSVEIGNTGELFF.

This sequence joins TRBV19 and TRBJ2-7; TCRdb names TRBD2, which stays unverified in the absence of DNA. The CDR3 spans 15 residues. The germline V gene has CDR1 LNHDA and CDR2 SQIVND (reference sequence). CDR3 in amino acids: CASSIAGKSSYEQYF.

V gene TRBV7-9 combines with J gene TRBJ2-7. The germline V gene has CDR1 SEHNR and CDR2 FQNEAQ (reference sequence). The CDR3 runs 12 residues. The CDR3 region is CASSFASREQYF.

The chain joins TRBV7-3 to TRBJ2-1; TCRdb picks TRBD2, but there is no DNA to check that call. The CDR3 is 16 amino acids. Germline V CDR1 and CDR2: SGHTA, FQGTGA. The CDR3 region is CASSLTVAGGQNEQFF.

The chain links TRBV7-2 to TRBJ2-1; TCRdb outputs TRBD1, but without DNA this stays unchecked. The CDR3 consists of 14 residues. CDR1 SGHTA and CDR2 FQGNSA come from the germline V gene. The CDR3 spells CASSLFGGRDEQFF.

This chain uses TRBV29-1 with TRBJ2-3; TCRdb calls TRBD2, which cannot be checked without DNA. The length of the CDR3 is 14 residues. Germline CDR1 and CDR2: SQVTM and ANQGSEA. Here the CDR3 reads CSVLGLAGTDTQYF.

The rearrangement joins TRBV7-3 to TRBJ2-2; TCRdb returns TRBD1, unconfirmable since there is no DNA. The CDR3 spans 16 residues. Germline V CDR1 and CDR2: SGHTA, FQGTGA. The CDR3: CASSLEGTGGTGELFF.

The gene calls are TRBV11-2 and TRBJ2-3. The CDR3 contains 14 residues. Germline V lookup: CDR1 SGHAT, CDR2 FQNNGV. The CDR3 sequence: CASSFLLSTDTQYF.

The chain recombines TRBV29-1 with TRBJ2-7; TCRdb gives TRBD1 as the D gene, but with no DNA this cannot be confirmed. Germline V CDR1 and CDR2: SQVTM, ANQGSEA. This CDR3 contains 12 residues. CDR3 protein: CSVGPGGYEQYF.

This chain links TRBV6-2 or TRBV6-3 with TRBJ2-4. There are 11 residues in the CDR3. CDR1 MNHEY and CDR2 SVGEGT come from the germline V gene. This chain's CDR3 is CASSGPDIQYF.

The CDR3 sequence: CSVVGQTRAYEQYF. V usage is TRBV29-1 and J usage is TRBJ2-7; TCRdb picks TRBD1, but there is no DNA to check that call. Per the germline V gene, CDR1 is SQVTM and CDR2 is ANQGSEA. The CDR3 is made up of 14 amino acids.

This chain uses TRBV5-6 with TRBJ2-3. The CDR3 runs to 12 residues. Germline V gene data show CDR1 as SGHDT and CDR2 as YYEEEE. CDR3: CASSFARNTQYF.